This TCR beta chain comes out of a study of long-term antiretroviral therapy in people with HIV. Whole-study findings and limits: Clonotypes expanded prior to ART showed repertoire dominance at all sampled time points. Documentation of ART adherence, viral resistance or therapy changes was absent.

On this clone: What it binds is not known.

The authors ran the immunoSEQ assay, v3.0, at survey level. Profiling relied on immunoSEQ multiplex PCR, and the TCRdb table lists in-frame clones only, not all of them. The sample lists 25,000 to 30,000 clones, about 77% occurring once. V was clipped by 1 base and J by 4 bases; unmatched bases: 5. The germline V gene has CDR1 LNHDA and CDR2 SQIVND (reference sequence). There are 15 residues in the CDR3. Sequenced material: unsorted PBMCs, taken 1.5 years before starting antiretroviral therapy. J is TRBJ1-2 and V is TRBV19, with 8 positions matching TRBD1. The receptor was isolated from a man between 18 and 29 years old with HIV. The CDR3 sequence is CASSIATGGSYGYTF. In DNA form, the CDR3 reads TGTGCCAGTAGTATAGCAACAGGGGGTTCCTATGGCTACACCTTC.